This TCR beta chain was identified in a study of identical twins. cDNA carried unique molecular identifiers, and a universal primer site was added by template switching. TCRdb re-analysed the 5' RACE reads in MiXCR, keeping a single row per CDR3 protein. The repertoire holds nearly 250,000 distinct CDR3 sequences, with roughly 7% as singletons. Many counts were recorded for this clonotype. The antigen is undetermined. Study conclusions and caveats: A cross-sectional statistical analysis, not follow-up of the same donors, supported the conclusions. Whereas memory repertoires showed no such difference, abundant cord blood beta clonotypes carried fewer insertions.

Per the germline V gene, CDR1 is LGHNT and CDR2 is FRNRAP. The trim removed 8 bases at V and 2 bases at J, leaving 6 bases unmatched. This CDR3 comprises 14 residues. Another study also made use of these data, one on yellow fever vaccine responses in identical twins.

Sequencing was carried out using memory (CD45RO+) T cells sorted from blood. The origin of this receptor is a woman aged 18-29 years in good health. The rearrangement links TRBV12-5 to TRBJ2-1; 7 bases are shared with TRBD2. This CDR3 reads CASRLAGAYNEQFF. CDR3 bases: TGTGCTAGTCGGCTGGCGGGGGCCTACAATGAGCAGTTCTTC.